This T cell receptor beta chain was documented in a study of cytomegalovirus exposure and HLA in healthy donors. Sequenced by immunoSEQ multiplex PCR; TCRdb stores in-frame clones only, minus some. The data contain about 160,000 clones, 86% of them singletons. CDR3 length equals 15 residues. Germline V gene lookup returns CDR1 SGDLS and CDR2 YYNGEE. V shed 4 bases, J shed 1 base, and the junction held 8 bases outside the gene matches. The chain recombines TRBV9 with TRBJ2-7, with 7 bases that match TRBD1. The sample was PBMCs. The clonotype was recovered from a woman aged 18-30 years in good health and CMV-seronegative. The CDR3 here is CASSPRTGYSYEQYF. The CDR3, as DNA: TGTGCCAGCAGCCCCCGGACAGGCTATTCCTACGAGCAGTACTTC. The full variable domain, completed using reference TRBV9 and TRBJ2-7, is DSGVTQTPKHLITATGQRVTLRCSPRSGDLSVYWYQQSLDQGLQFLIQYYNGEERAKGNILERFSAQQFPDLHSELNLSSLELGDSALYFCASSPRTGYSYEQYFGPGTRLTVT.